Each of the 8 T cell receptor beta chains below was sequenced from the same sample in a study of T cell responses to AZD1222 COVID-19 vaccine. Only in-frame clones appear in the TCRdb table, and some are missing; sequencing was by immunoSEQ multiplex PCR. The sample yields 150,000 to 160,000 clones, 70% to 90% seen once. The sequences come from peripheral blood, collected on day 0 of MenACWY control vaccination. The receptors were gathered from an adult in good health.

The rearrangement links TRBV5-1 to TRBJ2-1; D is perhaps TRBD1 or TRBD2 (6 bases each). Deletions cut 4 bases from V and 10 bases from J, with 27 bases between. The CDR3 runs 17 residues. CDR1 is SGHRS and CDR2 is YFSETQ in the germline V gene. CDR3 loop: CASSPLGGQVRQGEQFF. CDR3 in DNA: TGCGCCAGCAGCCCGTTAGGGGGGCAGGTCCGGCAGGGAGAGCAGTTCTTC.

This clone was counted between two and nine times. V gene TRBV28 combines with J gene TRBJ1-1; D is unresolved. The V and J ends lost 6 bases and 5 bases respectively, with 13 bases between them. This CDR3 spans 13 amino acids. CDR1 and CDR2 from the germline V gene are MDHEN and SYDVKM. The DNA for the CDR3 is TGTGCCAGCAGCGCCGTCTGGAGGACTGAAGCTTTCTTT. This codes for CASSAVWRTEAFF.

This chain uses TRBV12-5 with TRBJ1-5, with D uncertain. The CDR3 runs 13 residues. The V gene lost 3 bases and the J gene lost 9 bases, with 12 bases spanning the gap. CDR1 LGHNT and CDR2 FRNRAP come from the germline V gene. The CDR3: CASGLEGGAPQHF. In DNA, the CDR3 is TGTGCTAGTGGTTTAGAGGGAGGAGCGCCCCAGCATTTT.

This clone was seen a handful of times. The chain couples TRBV19 to TRBJ1-5, with D unresolved. This CDR3 is built from 13 residues. CDR1 LNHDA and CDR2 SQIVND come from the germline V gene (reference sequence). V was cut by 7 bases and J by 4 bases, with 11 bases left in between. CDR3 loop: CASNPGWNQPQHF. CDR3 in DNA: TGTGCCAGTAACCCTGGTTGGAATCAGCCCCAGCATTTT.

CDR3 sequence (DNA): TGTGCCAGCAGCTTAGCGGCAGGGGGTTACAATGAGCAGTTCTTC. This codes for CASSLAAGGYNEQFF. V is TRBV7-2 and J is TRBJ2-1; 7 nucleotides agree with TRBD1. Per the germline V gene, CDR1 is SGHTA and CDR2 is FQGNSA. This CDR3 is 15 amino acids long. The V and J ends lost 0 bases and 4 bases, in that order; junction bases with no gene match: 3.

About this clone: An end of the junction does not agree with germline; a read error may underlie this. This rearrangement joins TRBV3-1 (or the pseudogene TRBV3-2) to TRBJ1-2; no clear D gene. This CDR3 contains 8 residues. Per germline, CDR1 LGHDT and CDR2 YNNKEL (reference sequence). CDR3 amino acids: CASSRMQF. The CDR3 region has the DNA TGTGCCAGCAGCCGGATGCAATTC.

The chain links TRBV9 to TRBJ2-1, with 12 positions matching TRBD2. The V gene end was trimmed by 4 bases and the J gene end by 6 bases; junction bases not matched to a gene: 14. The CDR3 sequence is 18 residues long. Germline values: CDR1 SGDLS, CDR2 YYNGEE. CDR3 in amino acids: CASSSGGLAGRKVNEQFF. The DNA of the CDR3 is TGTGCCAGCAGCTCCGGGGGACTAGCGGGCCGAAAGGTCAATGAGCAGTTCTTC.

This chain connects TRBV5-1 to TRBJ2-7; TRBD1 matches 9 bases. The CDR3 loop spans 14 amino acids. Losses at the gene ends were 0 bases for V and 4 bases for J; bases not matched to a gene: 2. Germline V lookup: CDR1 SGHRS, CDR2 YFSETQ. The CDR3 nucleotides read TGCGCCAGCAGCTTGGGCGGGACAGGGTACGAGCAGTACGTC. Translating gives CASSLGGTGYEQYV.